The clone carrying this TCR beta chain was observed a few times. These data come from a study of cytomegalovirus exposure and HLA in healthy donors. Both 60 Vbeta primers and 13 Jbeta primers went into the PCR. Generated by immunoSEQ multiplex PCR, the TCRdb table keeps only in-frame clones and is missing some. The sample lists about 170,000 clones, roughly 80% seen once, with roughly 4.5% in the top ten. The length of the CDR3 is 15 residues. V shed 4 bases and J 0 bases; nucleotides not matched to a gene: 3. Germline-derived CDR1 and CDR2 are SGHAT and FQDESV (reference sequence). Sequences were obtained from PBMCs. This TCR was sampled from a woman in her forties or fifties in good health and CMV-seropositive. This chain uses TRBV11-1 with TRBJ1-3; 7 bases agree with TRBD1. Here the CDR3 DNA reads TGTGCCAGCAGCTCCACAGGGGCCTCTGGAAACACCATATATTTT. Protein: CASSSTGASGNTIYF.